This T cell receptor (delta chain) was retrieved from a study of gamma-delta T cells after stem cell transplantation. By share, this clone ranks as medium-sized. The CDR3 loop spans 21 amino acids. Germline-derived CDR1 and CDR2 are TSWWSYY and QGS. Unmatched junction bases numbered 21, after V lost 2 bases and J lost 0 bases. TCRdb used CATT to re-call clones from the RT-PCR reads. The sample has 1,500 to 2,000 delta-chain clones, less than 5% seen once; the top ten hold 39%. The TCR originated in a human donor. It is not recorded whose cells these are; they may come from a transplant donor. Specimen: gamma-delta T cells. The chain couples TRDV1 to TRDJ1, with 7 nucleotides matching TRDD3. DNA for the CDR3: TGTGCTCTTGGGGAAAACTCTCACCCCCTGGGGGGACCTCAGTACACCGATAAACTCATCTTT. Translation: CALGENSHPLGGPQYTDKLIF.